These 9 T cell receptor beta chains were sequenced from one sample in a study of multiple sclerosis patients with progressive multifocal leukoencephalopathy. Time point noted: before natalizumab initiation. The assay was immunoSEQ multiplex PCR, and TCRdb's table has in-frame clones only and misses some. Among 25,000 to 35,000 clones listed, 88% were seen once. Material: PBMCs. The source of these receptors is a human donor with multiple sclerosis.

This chain links TRBV6-5 with TRBJ2-7, with no clear D. V lost 6 bases and J 3 bases, leaving 18 bases between the germline ends. The CDR3 loop spans 15 amino acids. Germline V CDR1 and CDR2: MNHEY, SVGAGI. CDR3 sequence: CASSRRTVGIYEQYF. For the CDR3, the DNA is TGTGCCAGCAGCCGTAGGACGGTCGGAATCTACGAGCAGTACTTC.

The chain uses TRBV7-6 and TRBJ2-7; D gene unclear. V was shortened by 10 bases and J by 2 bases, with 21 bases between the two germline ends. Germline V CDR1 and CDR2: SGHVS, FNYEAQ. This CDR3 contains 15 residues. The CDR3 coding sequence is TGTGCCACCCCCTATCTCGATAGCTCGCCCTACGAGCAGTACTTC. It encodes CATPYLDSSPYEQYF.

This clone is labeled as medium-sized. The rearrangement links TRBV4-1 to TRBJ1-1; D gene ambiguous. Trimming took 6 bases from V and 11 from J, leaving 19 bases between them. Germline V gene data show CDR1 as MGHRA and CDR2 as YSYEKL. The CDR3 spans 13 residues. The CDR3 region has the DNA TGCGCCAGCAGTCATCCCTTTGATACGGGGGCTTTCTTT. Translated: CASSHPFDTGAFF.

The DNA of the CDR3 is TGTGCCAGCAGTGAGGTGGGGGCCGGCGGGGAGCTGTTTTTT. This gives the protein CASSEVGAGGELFF. V usage is TRBV27 and J usage is TRBJ2-2, with a possible D match to TRBD1 (6 bases). Trimming cost V 5 bases and J 7 bases, with 14 bases left between them. CDR3 length equals 14 residues. Looked up from germline, CDR1 is MNHEY and CDR2 is SMNVEV (reference sequence).

V usage is TRBV6-6 and J usage is TRBJ1-1, with D hard to call. The germline V gene encodes CDR1 MNHNY and CDR2 SVGAGI (reference sequence). With 2 bases removed from V and 1 base from J, the gap between germline ends came to 8 bases. The CDR3 consists of 14 residues. For the CDR3, the DNA is TGTGCCAGCAGTTACCCTGGGCCGAACACTGAAGCTTTCTTT. This codes for CASSYPGPNTEAFF.

The chain's CDR3 is CASSLDLETQYF. CDR3 sequence (DNA): TGTGCCAGCAGCTTAGACCTCGAGACCCAGTACTTC. The rearrangement joins TRBV7-9 to TRBJ2-5; D is ambiguous. This CDR3 contains 12 residues. Germline V gene sequence: CDR1 SEHNR, CDR2 FQNEAQ (reference sequence). Trimming pared 1 base from V and 5 bases from J, leaving 5 bases between.

The rearrangement links TRBV9 to TRBJ2-7; the match to TRBD2 covers 10 bases. Trimming cost V 3 bases and J 5 bases; bases outside gene matches: 8. The germline gives CDR1 SGDLS, CDR2 YYNGEE. The CDR3 is 15 residues long. The CDR3 nucleotides read TGTGCCAGCAGCGCCGGGACTAGCGCCCCCCACGAGCAGTACTTC. Encoded protein: CASSAGTSAPHEQYF. Looking up the rest from reference TRBV9 and TRBJ2-7 gives the full variable domain: DSGVTQTPKHLITATGQRVTLRCSPRSGDLSVYWYQQSLDQGLQFLIQYYNGEERAKGNILERFSAQQFPDLHSELNLSSLELGDSALYFCASSAGTSAPHEQYFGPGTRLTVT.

The rearrangement joins TRBV7-2 to TRBJ2-5; 13 nucleotides match TRBD2. Near its end, the DNA agrees better with TRBJ2-7, so the J call may be wrong. The CDR3 length is 16 residues. Germline lookup yields CDR1 SGHTA and CDR2 FQGNSA. The CDR3 DNA sequence: TGTGCCAGCAGCAAACTAGCGGGGGGGTTTGTGTACGAGCAGTACTTC. As protein: CASSKLAGGFVYEQYF.

In its sample, this clone was seen a few times. V is TRBV19 and J is TRBJ2-1; 7 nucleotides line up with TRBD1. Trimming at V came to 7 bases and at J to 3 bases, leaving 9 bases not matched to a gene. CDR1 is LNHDA and CDR2 is SQIVND in the germline V gene (reference sequence). The CDR3 is 15 amino acids. CDR3 protein: CASNRDSQVYNEQFF. CDR3 in DNA: TGTGCCAGTAATCGGGACAGTCAAGTCTACAATGAGCAGTTCTTC.